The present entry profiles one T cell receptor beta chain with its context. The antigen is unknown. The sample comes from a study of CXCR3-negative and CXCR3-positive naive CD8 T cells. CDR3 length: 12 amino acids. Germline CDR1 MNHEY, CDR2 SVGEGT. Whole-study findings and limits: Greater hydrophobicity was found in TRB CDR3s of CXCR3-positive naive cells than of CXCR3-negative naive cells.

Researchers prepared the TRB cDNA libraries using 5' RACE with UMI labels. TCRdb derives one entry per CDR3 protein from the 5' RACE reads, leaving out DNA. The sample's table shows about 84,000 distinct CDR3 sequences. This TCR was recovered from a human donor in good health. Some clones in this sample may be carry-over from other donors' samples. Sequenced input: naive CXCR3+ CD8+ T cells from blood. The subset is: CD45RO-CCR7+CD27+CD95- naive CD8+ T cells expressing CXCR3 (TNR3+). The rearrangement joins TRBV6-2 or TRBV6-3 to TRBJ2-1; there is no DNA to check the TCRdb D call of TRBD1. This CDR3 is CASSVGVHEQFF.